Given below is one T cell receptor beta chain in context. Per the original data handling: Reference gene primer amplification in the assay estimated nucleated cell counts. Profiled with immunoSEQ multiplex PCR; TCRdb holds only in-frame clones, not every one. V, J and clone size derive from that table, while D and trimming were established from the DNA sequence. The sample lists 250,000 to 350,000 clones, 83% occurring once. The entry originates in a study of blood T cell repertoires in COVID-19. Study overall: COVID-19 samples from acute and convalescent phases originated in the United States, Italy and Spain. T cells, B-cell-depleted T cells, or PBMCs supplied cDNA or gDNA.

The J segment lost 1 base and the V segment lost 4 bases, leaving 5 bases of the junction unmatched. The CDR3 totals 15 residues. Germline CDR1 LGHDT, CDR2 YNNKEL (reference sequence). The sample comprised peripheral blood. This chain connects TRBV3-1 (or the pseudogene TRBV3-2) to TRBJ1-1; 8 bases are a match to TRBD1. The TCR originated in a woman aged 50 to 60 with acute or convalescent COVID-19. CDR3 nucleotide sequence: TGTGCCAGCAGCCCCTCACAGGGGGGGAACACTGAAGCTTTCTTT. It yields the protein CASSPSQGGNTEAFF.